Reported below is one T cell receptor (beta chain). Its cognate antigen is unknown. The assay was immunoSEQ multiplex PCR, and TCRdb's table has in-frame clones only and misses some. The sample gives roughly 250,000 clones, approximately 83% of which show up once; 1% to 1.5% is in the top ten. This record comes from a study of cytomegalovirus exposure and HLA in healthy donors. Study results and limitations: Around 160 TCR beta chains were listed as cytomegalovirus-associated. CMV antigen specificity was confirmed in vitro for a few CMV-associated chains.

The CDR3 runs to 15 residues. The ends lost 4 bases at V and 7 bases at J; junction bases unmatched: 10. Germline values: CDR1 SGHNT, CDR2 YYREEE (reference sequence). It was the approximately 120-subject validation cohort, separate from the 666-subject first cohort, to which the donors belonged. This chain joins TRBV5-4 and TRBJ2-1, with TRBD2 matching 8 bases. This TCR was recovered from a woman aged 25 to 39 in good health and CMV-seropositive. The sequenced sample was PBMCs. DNA for the CDR3: TGTGCCAGCAGCCCGAGGACGGGAGGGATTAATGAGCAGTTCTTC. Protein sequence: CASSPRTGGINEQFF. The full variable domain, in which reference TRBV5-4 and TRBJ2-1 provide the parts outside the CDR3, is ETGVTQSPTHLIKTRGQQVTLRCSSQSGHNTVSWYQQALGQGPQFIFQYYREEENGRGNFPPRFSGLQFPNYSSELNVNALELDDSALYLCASSPRTGGINEQFFGPGTRLTVL.